This T cell receptor beta chain is drawn from a study of shared clonotypes between healthy human individuals. On this clone: What it binds is not known.

The CDR3 contains 14 residues. Looked up from germline, CDR1 is MDHEN and CDR2 is SYDVKM. V trimming: 8 bases; J trimming: 3 bases; junction bases outside the gene matches: 8. Overall study findings and caveats: It was the non-shared clonotypes that had lower generation probabilities than clonotypes shared by all four donors.

In the original processing: Junction-only sequences produced by ImmunoSEQ had no quality scores, so filtering differed. Measured with immunoSEQ multiplex PCR; TCRdb has only the in-frame clones, and not every one. V, J and clone size are those of that table, while D and trimming were read from the DNA. Counted here are about 2.4 million clones, around 90% occurring once; the ten biggest clones make up around 0.15%. The source material was naive CD4+ T cells sorted from blood. The subset: CD45RA+ positively selected. The rearrangement links TRBV28 to TRBJ2-3; TRBD1 matches at 7 bases. The clonotype originates from a man in his late teens or twenties in good health. Written as DNA, the CDR3 is TGTGCCAGCCAAGCAGGGGGTGGGACAGATACGCAGTATTTT. This encodes CASQAGGGTDTQYF.